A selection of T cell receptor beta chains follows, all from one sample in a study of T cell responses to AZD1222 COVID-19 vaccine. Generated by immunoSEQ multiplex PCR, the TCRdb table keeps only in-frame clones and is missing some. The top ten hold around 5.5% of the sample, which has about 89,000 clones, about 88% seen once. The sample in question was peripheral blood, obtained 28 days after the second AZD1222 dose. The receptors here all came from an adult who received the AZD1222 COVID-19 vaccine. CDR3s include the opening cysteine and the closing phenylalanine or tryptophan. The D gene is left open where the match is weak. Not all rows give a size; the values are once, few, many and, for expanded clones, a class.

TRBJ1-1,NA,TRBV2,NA,CASSPPANTEAFF,TGTGCCAGCAGTCCACCGGCGAACACTGAAGCTTTCTTT
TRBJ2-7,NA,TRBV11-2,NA,CASSKRGAGDYEQYF,TGTGCCAGCAGCAAGAGGGGGGCAGGGGACTACGAGCAGTACTTC
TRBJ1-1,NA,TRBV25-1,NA,CASSDVILASKAFF,TGTGCCAGCAGTGACGTGATTTTGGCCAGTAAAGCTTTCTTT
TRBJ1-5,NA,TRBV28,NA,CASSILGGGNQPQHF,TGTGCCAGCAGCATACTCGGGGGGGGCAATCAGCCCCAGCATTTT
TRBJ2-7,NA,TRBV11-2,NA,CASSSQQGPFYEQYF,TGTGCCAGCAGCTCACAACAGGGACCCTTTTACGAGCAGTACTTC
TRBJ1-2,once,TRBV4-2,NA,CASSQVGSVDYGYTF,TGTGCCAGCAGCCAAGTCGGGTCGGTGGACTATGGCTACACCTTC
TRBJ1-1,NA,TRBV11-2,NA,CASSLYKNTEAFF,TGTGCCAGCAGCTTATACAAGAACACTGAAGCTTTCTTT
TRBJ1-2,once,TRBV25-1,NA,CASTNTAYGYTF,TGTGCCAGCACGAATACAGCCTATGGCTACACCTTC
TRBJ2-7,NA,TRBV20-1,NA,CSASYRGGDEQYF,TGCAGTGCTAGTTACAGGGGAGGCGACGAGCAGTACTTC
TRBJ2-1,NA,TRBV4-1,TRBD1,CASSQDRRTGQFF,TGCGCCAGCAGCCAAGATCGGCGGACAGGGCAGTTCTTC
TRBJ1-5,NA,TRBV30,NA,CAWSVEGHQPQHF,TGTGCCTGGAGTGTCGAGGGGCATCAGCCCCAGCATTTT
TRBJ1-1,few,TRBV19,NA,CASDSLNTEAFF,TGTGCCAGCGACAGTTTGAACACTGAAGCTTTCTTT
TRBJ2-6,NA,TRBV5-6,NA,CASSFRGPWANVLTF,TGTGCCAGCAGCTTTCGGGGTCCCTGGGCCAACGTCCTGACTTTC
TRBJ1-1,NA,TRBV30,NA,CAWSRKNTEAFF,TGTGCCTGGAGTAGGAAAAACACTGAAGCTTTCTTT
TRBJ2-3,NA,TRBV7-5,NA,CAPLGGTDTQYF,TGTGCCCCCCTAGGGGGAACAGATACGCAGTATTTT
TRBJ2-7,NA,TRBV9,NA,CASSLAGAGEQYF,TGTGCCAGCAGCCTGGCGGGGGCTGGCGAGCAGTACTTC
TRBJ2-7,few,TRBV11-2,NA,CASSLFDSAPYEQYF,TGTGCCAGCAGCTTGTTCGATTCTGCGCCCTACGAGCAGTACTTC
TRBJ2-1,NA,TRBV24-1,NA,CATSDLGKGGVPGEQFF,TGTGCCACCAGTGATTTGGGGAAGGGCGGGGTGCCTGGGGAGCAGTTCTTC
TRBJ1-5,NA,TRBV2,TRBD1,CASSASGTGVQPQHF,TGTGCCAGCAGTGCCTCCGGGACAGGAGTTCAGCCCCAGCATTTT
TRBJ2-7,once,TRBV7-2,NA,CASSLDQGRLSYEQYF,TGTGCCAGCAGCTTGGACCAGGGGCGCCTTTCCTACGAGCAGTACTTC
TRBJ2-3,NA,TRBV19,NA,CASNSGYGKARSTDTQYF,TGTGCCAGTAATTCCGGATATGGAAAAGCGCGTAGCACAGATACGCAGTATTTT
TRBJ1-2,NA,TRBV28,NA,CASSYTENYGYTF,TGTGCCAGCAGTTATACGGAGAACTATGGCTACACCTTC
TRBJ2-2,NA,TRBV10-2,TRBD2,CPPSRPSRGVGELFF,TGCCCCCCCAGCCGCCCCTCCCGGGGGGTCGGGGAGCTGTTTTTT
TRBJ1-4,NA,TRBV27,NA,CASSLSRGGEKLFF,TGTGCCAGCAGTTTAAGCAGGGGAGGTGAAAAACTGTTTTTT
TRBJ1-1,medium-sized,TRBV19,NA,CASSLVENTEAFF,TGTGCCAGTAGTCTCGTGGAGAACACTGAAGCTTTCTTT
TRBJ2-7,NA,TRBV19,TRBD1,CASSTGTGFLEQYF,TGTGCCAGTAGTACCGGGACAGGGTTTCTCGAGCAGTACTTC
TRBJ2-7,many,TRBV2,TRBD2,CASSGTSGGEEQYF,TGTGCCAGCAGCGGGACTAGCGGGGGGGAAGAGCAGTACTTC
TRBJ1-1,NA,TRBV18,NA,CASSPRRTDMNTEAFF,TGTGCCAGCTCACCAAGAAGAACTGACATGAACACTGAAGCTTTCTTT
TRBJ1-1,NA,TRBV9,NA,CASSPRRENTEAFF,TGTGCCAGCAGCCCCCGACGGGAGAACACTGAAGCTTTCTTT
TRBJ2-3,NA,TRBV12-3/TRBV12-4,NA,CASSLAFGNTQYF,TGTGCCAGCAGTTTGGCCTTCGGGAATACGCAGTATTTT
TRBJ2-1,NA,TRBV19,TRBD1,CASSIFSTGENEQFF,TGTGCCAGTAGTATATTTTCCACAGGGGAGAATGAGCAGTTCTTC
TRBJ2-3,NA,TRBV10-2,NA,CASRLALGTDTQYF,TGCGCCAGCAGACTAGCCCTTGGCACAGATACGCAGTATTTT
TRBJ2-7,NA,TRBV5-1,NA,CASSSLRDEQYF,TGCGCCAGCAGCTCCCTCAGGGACGAGCAGTACTTC
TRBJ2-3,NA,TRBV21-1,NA,CASSKVSPVPLTDTQYF,TGTGCCAGCAGCAAAGTAAGCCCCGTACCGCTCACAGATACGCAGTATTTT
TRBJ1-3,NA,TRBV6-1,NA,CASSEWAFSGNTIYF,TGTGCCAGCAGTGAATGGGCTTTCTCGGGAAACACCATATATTTT
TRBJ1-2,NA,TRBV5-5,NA,CASSLVGQTYGYTF,TGTGCCAGCAGCTTGGTTGGACAGACATATGGCTACACCTTC
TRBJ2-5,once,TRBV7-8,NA,CASSLEGGRWTQYF,TGTGCCAGCAGCTTAGAAGGAGGCAGGTGGACCCAGTACTTC
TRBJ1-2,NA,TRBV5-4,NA,CASSTGPLNYGYTF,TGTGCCAGCAGCACTGGACCGCTAAACTATGGCTACACCTTC
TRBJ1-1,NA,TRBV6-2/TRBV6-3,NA,CASSLLSKGAEAFF,TGTGCCAGCAGTTTACTCTCCAAGGGCGCTGAAGCTTTCTTT
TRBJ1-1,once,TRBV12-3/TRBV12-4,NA,CASSLAGLPEAFF,TGTGCCAGCAGTTTGGCGGGGCTCCCTGAAGCTTTCTTT
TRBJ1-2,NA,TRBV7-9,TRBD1,CASSLSRGEYTF,TGTGCCAGCAGCTTAAGCAGGGGGGAATACACCTTC
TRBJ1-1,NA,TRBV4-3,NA,CASSQDHYQAEAFF,TGCGCCAGCAGCCAAGACCACTACCAGGCGGAAGCTTTCTTT
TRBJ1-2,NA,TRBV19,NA,CASRTDATYGYTF,TGTGCCAGTAGGACGGACGCTACCTATGGCTACACCTTC
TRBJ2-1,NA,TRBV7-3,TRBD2,CASSHTAGGSFRSYNEQFF,TGTGCCAGCAGCCATACCGCGGGGGGGTCTTTTCGCTCCTACAATGAGCAGTTCTTC
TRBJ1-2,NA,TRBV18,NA,CASSPVGQGDGYTF,TGTGCCAGCTCACCGGTGGGGCAGGGCGATGGCTACACCTTC
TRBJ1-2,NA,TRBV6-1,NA,CASSEALQWGSSYGYTF,TGTGCCAGCAGTGAAGCGCTGCAATGGGGCTCTAGCTATGGCTACACCTTC
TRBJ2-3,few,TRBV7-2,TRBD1,CASSLARWDRGTDTQYF,TGTGCCAGCAGCTTAGCTCGCTGGGACAGGGGTACAGATACGCAGTATTTT
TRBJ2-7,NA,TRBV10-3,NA,CAISELTPSYEQYF,TGTGCCATCAGTGAACTGACACCCTCCTACGAGCAGTACTTC
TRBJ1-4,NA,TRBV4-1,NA,CASSRKNPTNEKLFF,TGCGCCAGCAGTCGCAAGAACCCAACTAATGAAAAACTGTTTTTT
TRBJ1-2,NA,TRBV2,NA,CASSYSVYGYTF,TGTGCCAGCAGTTACAGTGTCTATGGCTACACCTTC
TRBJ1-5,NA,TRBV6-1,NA,CASSESRFGDQPQHF,TGTGCCAGCAGTGAATCGAGGTTTGGGGATCAGCCCCAGCATTTT
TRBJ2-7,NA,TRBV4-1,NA,CASSQGMSYEQYF,TGCGCCAGCAGCCAAGGTATGAGCTACGAGCAGTACTTC
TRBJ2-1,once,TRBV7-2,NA,CASSYQGFNEQFF,TGTGCCAGCAGCTATCAGGGATTCAATGAGCAGTTCTTC
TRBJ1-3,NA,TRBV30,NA,CAWEVGNTIYF,TGTGCCTGGGAAGTCGGAAACACCATATATTTT
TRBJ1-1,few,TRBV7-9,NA,CASSLAVANTEAFF,TGTGCCAGCAGCTTAGCGGTCGCGAACACTGAAGCTTTCTTT
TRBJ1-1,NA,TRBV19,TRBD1,CASRQGGVYPEAFF,TGTGCCAGCAGACAGGGCGGGGTGTACCCTGAAGCTTTCTTT
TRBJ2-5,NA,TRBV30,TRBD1,CAWSEDRGMDQYF,TGTGCCTGGAGCGAGGACAGGGGTATGGACCAGTACTTC